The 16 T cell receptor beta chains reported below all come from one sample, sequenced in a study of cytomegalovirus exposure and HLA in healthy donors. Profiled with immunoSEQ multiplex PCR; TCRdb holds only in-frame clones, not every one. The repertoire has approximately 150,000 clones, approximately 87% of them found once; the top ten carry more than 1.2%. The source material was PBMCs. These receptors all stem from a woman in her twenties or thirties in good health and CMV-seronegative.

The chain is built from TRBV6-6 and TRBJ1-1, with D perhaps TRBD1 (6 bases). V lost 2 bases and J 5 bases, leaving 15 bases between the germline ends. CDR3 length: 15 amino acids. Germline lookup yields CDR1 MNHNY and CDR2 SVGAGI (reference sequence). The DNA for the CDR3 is TGTGCCAGCAGTTACAGGGCAGGGGAAGATACTGAAGCTTTCTTT. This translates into CASSYRAGEDTEAFF.

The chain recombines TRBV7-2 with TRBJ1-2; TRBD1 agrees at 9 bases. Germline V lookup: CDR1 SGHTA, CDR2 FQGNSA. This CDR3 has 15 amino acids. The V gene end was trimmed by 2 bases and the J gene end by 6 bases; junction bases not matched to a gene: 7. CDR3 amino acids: CASSLLRDRVDGYTF. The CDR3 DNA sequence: TGTGCCAGCAGCTTACTCCGGGACAGGGTTGATGGCTACACCTTC.

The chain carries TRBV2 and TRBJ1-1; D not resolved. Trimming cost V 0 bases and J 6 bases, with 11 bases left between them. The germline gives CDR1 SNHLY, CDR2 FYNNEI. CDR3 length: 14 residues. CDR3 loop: CASSEALRISEAFF. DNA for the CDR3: TGTGCCAGCAGTGAAGCATTGCGGATCTCTGAAGCTTTCTTT.

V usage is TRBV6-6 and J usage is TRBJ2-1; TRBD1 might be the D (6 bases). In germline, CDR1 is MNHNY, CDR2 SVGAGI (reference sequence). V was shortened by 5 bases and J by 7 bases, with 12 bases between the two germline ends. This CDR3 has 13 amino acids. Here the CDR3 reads CASSPGVRNEQFF. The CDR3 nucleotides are TGTGCCAGCAGTCCAGGGGTAAGGAATGAGCAGTTCTTC.

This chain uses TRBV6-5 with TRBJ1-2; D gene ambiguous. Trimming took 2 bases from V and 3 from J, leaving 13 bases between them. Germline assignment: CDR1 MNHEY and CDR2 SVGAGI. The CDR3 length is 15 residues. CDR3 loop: CASSYGRGYDYGYTF. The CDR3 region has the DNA TGTGCCAGCAGTTACGGGCGGGGTTACGACTATGGCTACACCTTC.

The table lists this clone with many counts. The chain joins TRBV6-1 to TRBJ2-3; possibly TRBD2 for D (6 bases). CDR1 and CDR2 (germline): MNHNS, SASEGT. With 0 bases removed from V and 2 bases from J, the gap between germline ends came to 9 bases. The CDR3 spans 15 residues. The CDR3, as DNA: TGTGCCAGCAGTGAAGCGGCGGGGACCACAGATACGCAGTATTTT. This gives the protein CASSEAAGTTDTQYF.

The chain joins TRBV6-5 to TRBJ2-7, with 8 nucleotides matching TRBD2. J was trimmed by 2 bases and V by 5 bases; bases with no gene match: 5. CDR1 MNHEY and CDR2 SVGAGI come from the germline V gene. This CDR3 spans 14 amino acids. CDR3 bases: TGTGCCAGCAGTGAAACTAGCGGCCCCTACGAGCAGTACTTC. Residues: CASSETSGPYEQYF.

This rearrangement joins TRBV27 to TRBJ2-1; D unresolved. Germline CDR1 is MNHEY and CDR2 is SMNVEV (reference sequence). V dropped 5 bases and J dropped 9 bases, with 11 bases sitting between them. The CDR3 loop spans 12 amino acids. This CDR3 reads CASSDMSSEQFF. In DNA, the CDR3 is TGTGCCAGCAGTGACATGAGTAGTGAGCAGTTCTTC.

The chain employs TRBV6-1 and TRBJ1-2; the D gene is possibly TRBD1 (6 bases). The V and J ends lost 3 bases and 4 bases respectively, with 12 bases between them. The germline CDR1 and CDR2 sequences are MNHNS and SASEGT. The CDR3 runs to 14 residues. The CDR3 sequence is CASSDWGPSYGYTF. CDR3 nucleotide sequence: TGTGCCAGCAGTGACTGGGGGCCCAGCTATGGCTACACCTTC.

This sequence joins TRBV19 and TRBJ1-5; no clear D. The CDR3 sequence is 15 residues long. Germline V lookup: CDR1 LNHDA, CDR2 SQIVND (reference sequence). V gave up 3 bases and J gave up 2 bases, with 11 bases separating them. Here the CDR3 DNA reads TGTGCCAGTAGTATCTACAGTAACGGCAATCAGCCCCAGCATTTT. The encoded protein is CASSIYSNGNQPQHF.

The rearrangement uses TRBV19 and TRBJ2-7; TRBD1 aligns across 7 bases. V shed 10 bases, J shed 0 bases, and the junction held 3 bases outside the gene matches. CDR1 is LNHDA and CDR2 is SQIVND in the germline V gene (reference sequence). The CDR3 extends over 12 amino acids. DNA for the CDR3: TGTGCCACCCGACAGGGCTCCTACGAGCAGTACTTC. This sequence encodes CATRQGSYEQYF.

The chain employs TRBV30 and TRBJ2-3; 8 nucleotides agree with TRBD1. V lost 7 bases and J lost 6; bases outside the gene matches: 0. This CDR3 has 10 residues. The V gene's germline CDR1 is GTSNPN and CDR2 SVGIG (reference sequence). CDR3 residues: CAYRGDTQYF. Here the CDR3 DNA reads TGTGCCTACAGGGGGGATACGCAGTATTTT. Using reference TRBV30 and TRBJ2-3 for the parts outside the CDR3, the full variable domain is SQTIHQWPATLVQPVGSPLSLECTVEGTSNPNLYWYRQAAGRGLQLLFYSVGIGQISSEVPQNLSASRPQDRQFILSSKKLLLSDSGFYLCAYRGDTQYFGPGTRLTVL.

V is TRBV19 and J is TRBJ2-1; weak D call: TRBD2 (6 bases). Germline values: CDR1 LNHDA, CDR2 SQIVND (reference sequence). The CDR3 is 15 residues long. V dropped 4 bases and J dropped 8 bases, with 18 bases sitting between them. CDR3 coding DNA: TGTGCCAGTAGTACCTCGGGACTTCCTGAGGATGAGCAGTTCTTC. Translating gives CASSTSGLPEDEQFF.

The CDR3 sequence is CASSGDRASYGYTF. DNA of the CDR3: TGTGCCAGCAGTGGGGACAGGGCGAGCTATGGCTACACCTTC. The V call is TRBV27, the J call TRBJ1-2; 9 bases are shared with TRBD1. V shed 5 bases and J 4 bases; nucleotides not matched to a gene: 5. This CDR3 is built from 14 residues. CDR1 is MNHEY and CDR2 is SMNVEV in the germline V gene (reference sequence).

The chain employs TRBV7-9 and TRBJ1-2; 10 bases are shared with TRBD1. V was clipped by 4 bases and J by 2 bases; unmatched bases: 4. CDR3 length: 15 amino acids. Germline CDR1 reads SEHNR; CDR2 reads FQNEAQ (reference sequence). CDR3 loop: CASSSMGQGNYGYTF. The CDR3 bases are TGTGCCAGCAGCTCAATGGGACAGGGGAACTATGGCTACACCTTC.

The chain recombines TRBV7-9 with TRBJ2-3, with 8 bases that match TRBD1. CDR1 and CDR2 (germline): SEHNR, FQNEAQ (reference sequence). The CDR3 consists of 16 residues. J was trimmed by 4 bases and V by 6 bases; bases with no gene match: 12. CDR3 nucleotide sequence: TGTGCCAGCAGAGATTGGGCAGGGGGCGCGGCAGATACGCAGTATTTT. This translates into CASRDWAGGAADTQYF.